These 8 T cell receptor beta chains came from one sample sequenced in a study of read filtering for tumor transcriptome and immune sequencing. This library used 300 to 500 ng RNA and molecular barcoded adaptors spanning alpha/delta and beta/gamma chains. MiXCR was run by TCRdb on the reads, yielding one entry per CDR3 protein. The sample lists some 22,000 distinct CDR3 sequences; around 15% were seen once. Sequencing was carried out using a population of CD138-negative cells sorted from bone marrow. Receptors originate from a donor at least 40 years old with multiple myeloma.

Many counts were recorded for this clonotype. The chain employs TRBV28 and TRBJ2-5; the D gene could be TRBD1 or TRBD2 (6 bases each). Germline V gives CDR1 MDHEN, CDR2 SYDVKM. The V end lost 3 bases, the J end lost 4 bases, and 9 bases lay between the germline ends. This CDR3 has 13 residues. The CDR3 DNA reads as TGTGCCAGCAGTTTTCGGGGGCGAGAGACCCAGTACTTC. It codes for CASSFRGRETQYF.

In its sample, this clonotype was seen many times. This chain uses TRBV29-1 with TRBJ1-1; TRBD1 matches at 9 bases. CDR1 is SQVTM and CDR2 is ANQGSEA in the germline V gene. The trim removed 7 bases at V and 12 bases at J, leaving 6 bases unmatched. There are 10 residues in the CDR3. The CDR3 region is CSDGQGKTFF. CDR3 DNA sequence: TGCAGCGATGGACAGGGGAAAACTTTCTTT.

This clonotype has ten or more counts. This chain connects TRBV6-2 or TRBV6-3 to TRBJ1-5; D is perhaps TRBD1 (6 bases). Germline CDR1 and CDR2: MNHEY and SVGEGT. This CDR3 spans 15 amino acids. V shed 6 bases and J shed 4 bases, with 16 bases lying between them. The CDR3 sequence: CASRGRGRQNQPQHF. The CDR3 DNA reads as TGTGCCAGCAGGGGGCGGGGGCGGCAAAATCAGCCCCAGCATTTT.

The chain recombines TRBV11-2 with TRBJ2-7; D is perhaps TRBD2 (6 bases). Germline V gives CDR1 SGHAT, CDR2 FQNNGV. Trimming removed 5 bases at V and 9 bases at J, with 17 bases between. The CDR3 covers 13 residues. The CDR3 DNA is TGTGCCAGCAGCGATGGAGGGCGTCGGAGGCAGTACTTC. It yields the protein CASSDGGRRRQYF. Together with reference TRBV11-2 and TRBJ2-7, the CDR3 gives the full variable domain: EAGVAQSPRYKIIEKRQSVAFWCNPISGHATLYWYQQILGQGPKLLIQFQNNGVVDDSQLPKDRFSAERLKGVDSTLKIQPAKLEDSAVYLCASSDGGRRRQYFGPGTRLTVT.

This clonotype was seen repeatedly, ten times or more. A read error may produce the germline difference seen at one junction end. J is TRBJ2-1 and V is TRBV28; the match to TRBD2 covers 9 bases. The CDR3 extends over 16 amino acids. CDR1 and CDR2 (germline): MDHEN, SYDVKM. CDR3 nucleotide sequence: TGTGCCAGCAGTCGAGTTTGGGCGGGAGGGCCAAATGAGCAGCTCTTC. It translates to CASSRVWAGGPNEQLF.

The chain has TRBV29-1 and TRBJ1-1; tentative D call: TRBD1 (5 bases). The CDR3 is made up of 13 amino acids. Germline V gene data show CDR1 as SQVTM and CDR2 as ANQGSEA. Trimming shortened V by 6 bases and J by 0 bases, and 11 bases separated the two germline ends. CDR3 in DNA: TGCAGCGTAACCACAGGAATGAACACTGAAGCTTTCTTT. It is translated as CSVTTGMNTEAFF.

Regarding this clonotype: This is likely an artifact of a read error, given a far larger clone one base away. The chain employs TRBV6-5 and TRBJ2-1; possibly TRBD2 for D (6 bases). Germline V gene data show CDR1 as MNHEY and CDR2 as SVGAGI. The CDR3 runs to 18 residues. V was pared by 2 bases and J by 10 bases, with 27 bases between. Written as DNA, the CDR3 is TGTGCCAGCAGTTACACCCCCAGCGGGCTATTTCGCTCCTACGAGCAGTTCTTC. Its translation is CASSYTPSGLFRSYEQFF.

This chain joins TRBV2 and TRBJ2-3, with unresolved D. The V gene's germline CDR1 is SNHLY and CDR2 FYNNEI. This CDR3 is built from 15 residues. V gave up 1 base and J gave up 7 bases, with 15 bases separating them. CDR3 coding DNA: TGTGCCAGCAGTGAAGGGGGTCAGGCTGAATATACGCAGTATTTT. Its translation is CASSEGGQAEYTQYF.